This T cell receptor beta chain originates from a study of T cell clonotyping in hematopoietic cell transplantation (dated by TCRdb to about 2021). Context from the whole study: In the study, 135 blood samples were gathered from 35 to 45 consecutive transplant recipients and their related donors. Patients were recruited between 2015 and 2017 and followed until late 2020 or death.

Points the paper makes about the study in general: Donor and pretransplant recipient Inverse Simpson Index values predicted broader posttransplant TCR repertoire diversity. Just a small fraction of recipient repertoires overlapped with donor repertoires, and more than 97% appeared de novo at the given depth. Recipient TCR diversity fell after transplant, with pathologically expanded clonotypes rising progressively from day 30 to day 180. The sample size was limited and the cells went unsorted, which meant the CD4 and CD8 repertoire contributions could not be told apart.

With the immunoSEQ assay, which is a bias-controlled multiplex PCR relying on V- and J-specific primers, TCR beta CDR3 regions were amplified from genomic DNA. A second PCR step added a proprietary barcode and Illumina adapter sequences to the CDR3 amplicons. An Illumina MiSeq instrument was used to sequence the CDR3 libraries. The study's own analysis went as follows. Export and quality control were performed with immunoSEQ Analyzer 3.0, and downstream analyses were performed with R Bioconductor and Immunarch. Only productive rearrangements in the normalized downsampled data set went into calculating the repertoire metrics. Pathologically expanded clonotypes were defined as those larger than 5 templates in the normalized cohort. Repertoire diversity was measured with the Inverse Simpson Index. To capture all clonotypes, CMV-specificity analyses were performed on the non-normalized data set. In TCRdb, the immuneACCESS table is reduced to in-frame sequences with V and J assigned. These tables do not hold every clone; where another copy was compared, an unresolved V gene accounts for under half, and the others remain unexplained. V, J and clone size are those of that table, while D and trimming were read from the DNA. The sample includes roughly 44,000 clones, with 95% observed a single time. 0.85% to 1% of the sample comes from the top ten.

In the case of this clone: Its antigen is not yet known. Base qualities are missing; no much larger clone stands one base away.

Blood samples for TCR beta sequencing were given by related transplant donors. Nuclei Lysis Solution was used to extract genomic DNA from fresh or cryopreserved unfractionated peripheral blood mononuclear cells. As encoded in the germline V gene (reference sequence), CDR1 is MNHEY while CDR2 is SMNVEV. The CDR3, cysteine through phenylalanine, is 13 amino acids long. CDR3 DNA is the only sequence kept; it has 39 bases, read in frame from the first base. V loses 3 bases of germline sequence and J loses 4 bases, and the interval between the two ends is 9 bases. The V and J genes are TRBV27 and TRBJ1-1, and TRBD1 may be the D gene, going by 5 matching bases. The receptor was derived from a man aged 30 to 39 in good health. Some clones in this sample may be carry-over from other donors' samples. Sequenced: peripheral blood mononuclear cells. This receptor carries the CDR3 CASSFGGSTEAFF. The DNA sequence is as follows: TGTGCCAGCAGTTTCGGGGGTTCCACTGAAGCTTTCTTT.